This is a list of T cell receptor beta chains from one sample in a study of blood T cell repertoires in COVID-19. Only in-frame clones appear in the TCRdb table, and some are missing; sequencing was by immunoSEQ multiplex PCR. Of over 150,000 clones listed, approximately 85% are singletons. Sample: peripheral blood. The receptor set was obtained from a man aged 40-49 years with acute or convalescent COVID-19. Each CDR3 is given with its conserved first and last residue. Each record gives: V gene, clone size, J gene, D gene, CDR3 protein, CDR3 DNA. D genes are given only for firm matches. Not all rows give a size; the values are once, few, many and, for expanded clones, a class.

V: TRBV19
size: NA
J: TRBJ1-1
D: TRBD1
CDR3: CASSISGRGLSEAFF
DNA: TGTGCCAGTAGTATAAGTGGCAGGGGGTTGTCTGAAGCTTTCTTT

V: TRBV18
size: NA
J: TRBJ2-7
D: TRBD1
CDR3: CASSPGQGKYEQYF
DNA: TGTGCCAGCTCACCGGGACAGGGGAAATACGAGCAGTACTTC

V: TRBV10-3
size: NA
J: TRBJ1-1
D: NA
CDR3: CAISGGGGSEAFF
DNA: TGTGCCATCAGTGGGGGAGGGGGGTCTGAAGCTTTCTTT

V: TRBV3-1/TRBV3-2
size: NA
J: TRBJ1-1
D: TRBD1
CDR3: CASSQVTGGVRTEAFF
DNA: TGTGCCAGCAGCCAAGTAACAGGGGGCGTTCGGACTGAAGCTTTCTTT

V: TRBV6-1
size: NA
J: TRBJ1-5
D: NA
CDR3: CASSDTGGIQPQHF
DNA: TGTGCCAGCAGTGATACCGGGGGGATTCAGCCCCAGCATTTT

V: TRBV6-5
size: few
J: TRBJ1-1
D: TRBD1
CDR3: CASRATGMNTEAFF
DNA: TGTGCCAGCAGAGCGACAGGGATGAACACTGAAGCTTTCTTT

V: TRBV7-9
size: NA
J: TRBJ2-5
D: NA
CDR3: CASSLRLDQETQYF
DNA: TGTGCCAGCAGTTTGAGGCTGGATCAAGAGACCCAGTACTTC

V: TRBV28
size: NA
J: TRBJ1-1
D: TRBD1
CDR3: CASNVGTGVNTEAFF
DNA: TGTGCCAGCAATGTCGGGACAGGGGTGAACACTGAAGCTTTCTTT

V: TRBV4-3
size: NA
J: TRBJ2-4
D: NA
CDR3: CASSQGGVFLGAKNIQYF
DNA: TGCGCCAGCAGCCAAGGGGGCGTTTTCCTAGGGGCCAAAAACATTCAGTACTTC

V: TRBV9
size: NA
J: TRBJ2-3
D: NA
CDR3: CASSMYADTQYF
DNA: TGTGCCAGCAGCATGTATGCAGATACGCAGTATTTT

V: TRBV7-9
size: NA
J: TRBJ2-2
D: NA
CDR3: CASSSGGRGTNTGELFF
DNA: TGTGCCAGCAGCTCCGGGGGGCGGGGGACGAACACCGGGGAGCTGTTTTTT

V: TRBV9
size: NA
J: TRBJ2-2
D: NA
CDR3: CASSVGRTGELFF
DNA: TGTGCCAGCAGCGTAGGAAGGACTGGGGAGCTGTTTTTT

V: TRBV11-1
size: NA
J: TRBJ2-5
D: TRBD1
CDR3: CASSFEKRQGWETQYF
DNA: TGTGCCAGCAGCTTCGAAAAAAGACAGGGGTGGGAGACCCAGTACTTC

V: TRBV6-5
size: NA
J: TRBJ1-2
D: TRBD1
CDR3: CASSLDRGDGYTF
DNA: TGTGCCAGCAGTTTAGACAGGGGGGATGGCTACACCTTC

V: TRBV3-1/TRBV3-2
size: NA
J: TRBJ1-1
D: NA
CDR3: CASSQVRGNEAFF
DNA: TGTGCCAGCAGCCAAGTTCGAGGGAATGAAGCTTTCTTT

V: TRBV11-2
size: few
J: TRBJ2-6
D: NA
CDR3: CASSYDRASGANVLTF
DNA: TGTGCCAGCAGCTACGACAGAGCCTCCGGGGCCAACGTCCTGACTTTC

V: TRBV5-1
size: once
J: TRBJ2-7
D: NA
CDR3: CASSLDSPALEQYF
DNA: TGCGCCAGCAGCTTGGACAGCCCAGCTCTCGAGCAGTACTTC

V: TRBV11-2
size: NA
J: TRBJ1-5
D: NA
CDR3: CASSLGRYQPQHF
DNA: TGTGCCAGCAGCTTAGGTCGGTATCAGCCCCAGCATTTT

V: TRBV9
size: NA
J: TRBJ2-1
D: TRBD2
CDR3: CASSVGLAGQIGWQFF
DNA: TGTGCCAGCAGCGTGGGGCTAGCGGGCCAGATTGGATGGCAGTTCTTC

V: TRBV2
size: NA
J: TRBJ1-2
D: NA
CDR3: CASSPGDSDYGYTF
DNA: TGTGCCAGCAGCCCGGGAGACTCTGACTATGGCTACACCTTC

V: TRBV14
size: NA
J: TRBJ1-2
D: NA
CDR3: CASSGGSGNYGYTF
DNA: TGTGCCAGCAGCGGAGGCAGTGGGAACTATGGCTACACCTTC

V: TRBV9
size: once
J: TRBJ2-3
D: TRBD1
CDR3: CASSVYGTGHTDTQYF
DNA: TGTGCCAGCAGCGTATACGGGACAGGCCACACAGATACGCAGTATTTT

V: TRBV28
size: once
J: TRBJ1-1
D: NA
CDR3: CASSLQAMGTEAFF
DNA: TGTGCCAGCAGTTTACAGGCAATGGGCACTGAAGCTTTCTTT

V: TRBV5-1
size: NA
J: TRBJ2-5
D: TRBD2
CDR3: CASAASGPQETQYF
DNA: TGCGCCAGCGCAGCTAGCGGCCCCCAAGAGACCCAGTACTTC

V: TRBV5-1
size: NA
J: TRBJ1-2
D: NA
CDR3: CASSLPGLGYTF
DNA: TGCGCCAGCAGCCTGCCGGGTCTTGGCTACACCTTC

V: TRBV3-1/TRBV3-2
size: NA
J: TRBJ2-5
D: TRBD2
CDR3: CASSPTSGRETQYF
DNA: TGTGCCAGCAGCCCAACTAGCGGGCGGGAGACCCAGTACTTC

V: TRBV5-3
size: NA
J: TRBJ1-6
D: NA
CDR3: CARTPSVDYYNSPLHF
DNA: TGTGCCAGAACCCCTTCGGTCGACTACTATAATTCACCCCTCCACTTT

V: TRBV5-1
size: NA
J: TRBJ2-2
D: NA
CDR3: CASSLLRLSNTGELFF
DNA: TGCGCCAGCAGCCTCCTGAGACTATCGAACACCGGGGAGCTGTTTTTT

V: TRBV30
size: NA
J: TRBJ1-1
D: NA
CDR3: CAWSAGTLEAFF
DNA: TGTGCCTGGAGTGCGGGGACTTTAGAAGCTTTCTTT

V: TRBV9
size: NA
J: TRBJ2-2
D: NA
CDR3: CASQGVLPTGELFF
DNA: TGTGCCAGCCAGGGCGTTCTACCCACCGGGGAGCTGTTTTTT

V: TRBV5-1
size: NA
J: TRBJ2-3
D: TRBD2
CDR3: CASSLSGGPTDTQYF
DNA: TGCGCCAGCAGCTTGAGCGGGGGGCCCACAGATACGCAGTATTTT

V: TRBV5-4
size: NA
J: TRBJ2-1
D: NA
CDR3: CASRAGGLRGNEQFF
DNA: TGTGCCAGCAGGGCCGGGGGGTTAAGGGGGAATGAGCAGTTCTTC

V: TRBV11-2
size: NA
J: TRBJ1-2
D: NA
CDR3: CASSLVSGGGYGYTF
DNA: TGTGCCAGCAGCTTAGTTTCTGGGGGCGGCTATGGCTACACCTTC

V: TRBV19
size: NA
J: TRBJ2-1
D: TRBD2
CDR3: CASSTSGGLEQFF
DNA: TGTGCCAGTAGTACTAGCGGGGGTCTTGAGCAGTTCTTC

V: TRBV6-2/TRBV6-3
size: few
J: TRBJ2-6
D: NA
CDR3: CASSYRPRRVANVLTF
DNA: TGTGCCAGCAGTTACCGCCCACGCCGCGTGGCCAACGTCCTGACTTTC

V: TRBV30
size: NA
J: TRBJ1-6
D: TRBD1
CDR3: CACREGGAGSMTPLHF
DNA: TGTGCCTGCCGTGAAGGGGGCGCCGGCTCGATGACTCCCCTCCACTTT

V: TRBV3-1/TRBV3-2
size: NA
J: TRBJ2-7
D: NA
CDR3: CASSPGTYEQYF
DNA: TGTGCCAGCAGCCCCGGGACCTACGAGCAGTACTTC

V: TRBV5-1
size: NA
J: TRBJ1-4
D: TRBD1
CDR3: CASSGGRTGGVEKLFF
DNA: TGCGCCAGCAGCGGGGGAAGGACAGGAGGGGTTGAAAAACTGTTTTTT

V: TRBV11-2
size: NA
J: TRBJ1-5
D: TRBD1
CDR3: CASSPGQGRKEPQHF
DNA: TGTGCCAGCAGCCCTGGACAGGGGCGGAAGGAGCCCCAGCATTTT

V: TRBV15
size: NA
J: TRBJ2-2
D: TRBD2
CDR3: CATSRDTGGPNTGELFF
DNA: TGTGCCACCAGCAGAGATACGGGGGGGCCGAACACCGGGGAGCTGTTTTTT

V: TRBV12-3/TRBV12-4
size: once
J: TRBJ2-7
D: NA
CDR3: CASSSDREDEQYF
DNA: TGTGCCAGCAGTTCAGACAGGGAGGACGAGCAGTACTTC

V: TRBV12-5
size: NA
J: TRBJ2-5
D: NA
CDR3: CASGLGYTETQYF
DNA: TGTGCTAGTGGTTTGGGCTATACGGAGACCCAGTACTTC

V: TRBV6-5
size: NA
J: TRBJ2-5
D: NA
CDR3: CASTYSLSGETQYF
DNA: TGTGCCAGCACTTATTCCCTCTCGGGAGAGACCCAGTACTTC

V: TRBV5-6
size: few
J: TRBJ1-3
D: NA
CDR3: CASSLPDFSGNTIYF
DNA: TGTGCCAGCAGCTTACCGGACTTCTCTGGAAACACCATATATTTT

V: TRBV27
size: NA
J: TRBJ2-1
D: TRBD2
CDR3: CASSFISSGGSYNEQFF
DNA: TGTGCCAGCAGTTTTATTTCTAGCGGGGGCTCCTACAATGAGCAGTTCTTC

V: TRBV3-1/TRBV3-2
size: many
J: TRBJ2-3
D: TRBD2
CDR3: CASSQDTPGTSGADTQYF
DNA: TGTGCCAGCAGCCAAGACACTCCCGGGACTAGCGGTGCAGATACGCAGTATTTT

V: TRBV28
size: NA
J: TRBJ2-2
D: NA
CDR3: CASSLSRIGGTAGELFF
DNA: TGTGCCAGCAGTTTAAGTCGGATAGGCGGAACTGCCGGGGAGCTGTTTTTT

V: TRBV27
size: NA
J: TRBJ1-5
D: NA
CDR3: CASSLSAGVYSNQPQHF
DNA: TGTGCCAGCAGTTTATCCGCAGGGGTCTATAGCAATCAGCCCCAGCATTTT

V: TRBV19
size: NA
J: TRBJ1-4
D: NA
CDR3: CASSIDFPSTGATNEKLFF
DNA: TGTGCCAGTAGTATAGATTTCCCCTCCACGGGGGCAACTAATGAAAAACTGTTTTTT

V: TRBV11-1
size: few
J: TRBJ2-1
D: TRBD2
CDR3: CASRRGTSGAAGQFF
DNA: TGTGCCAGCCGAAGGGGGACTAGCGGGGCAGCGGGGCAGTTCTTC

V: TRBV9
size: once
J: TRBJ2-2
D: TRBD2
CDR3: CASSVVAGGSTGELFF
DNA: TGTGCCAGCAGCGTCGTAGCGGGGGGGAGCACCGGGGAGCTGTTTTTT

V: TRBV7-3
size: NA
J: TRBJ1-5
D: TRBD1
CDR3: CASSHPPDRALDSNQPQHF
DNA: TGTGCCAGCAGTCACCCCCCGGACAGGGCCTTAGATAGCAATCAGCCCCAGCATTTT

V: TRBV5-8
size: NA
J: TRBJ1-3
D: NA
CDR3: CASSFFPYSGNTIYF
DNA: TGTGCCAGCAGCTTTTTTCCGTACTCTGGAAACACCATATATTTT

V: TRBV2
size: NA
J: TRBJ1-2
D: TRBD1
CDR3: CASKQPPGQGAFKGYTF
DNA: TGTGCCAGCAAACAACCCCCGGGACAGGGGGCGTTTAAAGGCTACACCTTC

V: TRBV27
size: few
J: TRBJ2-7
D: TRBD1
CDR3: CASSARDRIYEQYF
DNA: TGTGCCAGCAGTGCCCGGGACAGGATTTACGAGCAGTACTTC

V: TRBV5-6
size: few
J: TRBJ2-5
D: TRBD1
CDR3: CASSRGQGAVYQETQYF
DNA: TGTGCCAGCAGCCGTGGACAGGGCGCCGTGTACCAAGAGACCCAGTACTTC